Listed below are T cell receptor beta chains from one sample, sequenced in a study of regulatory T cells in long-lasting Graves disease. MiXCR, run by TCRdb on the multiplex PCR reads, gives a single entry per CDR3 protein. The sample has roughly 430,000 distinct CDR3 sequences; 16% are singletons. These data also featured in a second study, about T cells in Graves' hyperthyroidism and ophthalmopathy.

The material was peripheral blood mononuclear cells (PBMCs), obtained at new diagnosis, from a patient treated with antithyroid drugs. All receptors come from a woman in her twenties or thirties with Graves disease. CDR3s include the opening cysteine and the closing phenylalanine or tryptophan. D genes are given only for firm matches. Expanded clones are given a class, and other clones once, few, many or no size at all.

NA	TRBV6-1	TRBJ2-3	few	CASRTEADTQYF	TGTGCCAGCAGGACCGAGGCAGATACGCAGTATTTT
NA	TRBV5-1	TRBJ2-3	many	CASSLIGGGTDTQYF	TGCGCCAGCAGCTTGATCGGAGGTGGCACAGATACGCAGTATTTT
NA	TRBV20-1	TRBJ2-6	NA	CSALWESSGANVLTF	TGCAGTGCTCTCTGGGAGAGCTCTGGGGCCAACGTCCTGACTTTC
TRBD1	TRBV7-9	TRBJ2-7	NA	CASSLGGQGAHEQYF	TGTGCCAGCAGCTTAGGGGGACAGGGGGCTCACGAGCAGTACTTC
NA	TRBV6-5	TRBJ2-7	many	CASSYLTTTGTTYEQYF	TGTGCCAGCAGTTACCTCACTACGACAGGAACCACCTACGAGCAGTACTTC
NA	TRBV7-2	TRBJ1-5	many	CASSLAPNSNQPQHF	TGTGCCAGCAGCTTAGCGCCTAATAGCAATCAGCCCCAGCATTTT
NA	TRBV2	TRBJ2-1	many	CASSELQGRSYNEQFF	TGTGCCAGCAGTGAACTACAAGGACGCTCCTACAATGAGCAGTTCTTC
NA	TRBV6-5	TRBJ2-3	many	CASSYSSDTDTQYF	TGTGCCAGCAGTTACTCGTCAGATACAGATACGCAGTATTTT
NA	TRBV24-1	TRBJ2-3	NA	CATSVSRESTDTQYF	TGTGCCACCAGTGTATCCCGGGAGAGCACAGATACGCAGTATTTT
TRBD1	TRBV7-9	TRBJ2-6	NA	CASRPTGTDPTGANVLTF	TGTGCCAGCAGACCAACCGGGACAGATCCGACTGGGGCCAACGTCCTGACTTTC
NA	TRBV20-1	TRBJ1-2	NA	CSARDEAEGYTF	TGCAGTGCTAGAGATGAGGCGGAAGGCTACACCTTC
TRBD1	TRBV6-2/TRBV6-3	TRBJ2-5	many	CASSYVGQGAKVSRVYQETQYF	TGTGCCAGCAGTTACGTTGGACAGGGGGCGAAGGTATCGCGGGTCTACCAAGAGACCCAGTACTTC
NA	TRBV18	TRBJ2-3	many	CASSPPLLDTQYF	TGTGCCAGCTCACCACCGCTTCTGGATACGCAGTATTTT
NA	TRBV5-6	TRBJ1-2	many	CASSFNAYRDGYTF	TGTGCCAGCAGCTTTAACGCTTACCGGGATGGCTACACCTTC
TRBD2	TRBV5-1	TRBJ2-3	many	CASSLKAGVRDTQYF	TGCGCCAGCAGCCTCAAAGCGGGAGTGAGAGATACGCAGTATTTT
NA	TRBV7-9	TRBJ2-7	many	CASSLFKDSYEQYF	TGTGCCAGCAGCTTATTCAAAGACTCCTACGAGCAGTACTTC
TRBD2	TRBV29-1	TRBJ2-3	many	CSVASLAGGQGGTDTQYF	TGCAGCGTTGCCTCACTAGCGGGAGGGCAGGGGGGCACAGATACGCAGTATTTT
NA	TRBV20-1	TRBJ2-7	few	CSANSESYEQYF	TGCAGTGCTAACTCCGAGTCCTACGAGCAGTACTTC
TRBD1	TRBV7-2	TRBJ1-2	many	CASSLVGQGDGYTF	TGTGCCAGCAGCCTCGTGGGACAGGGGGATGGCTACACCTTC
NA	TRBV7-2	TRBJ1-4	many	CASSQGGSGGKKLFF	TGTGCCAGCAGCCAAGGGGGGTCGGGGGGGAAAAAACTGTTTTTT
NA	TRBV18	TRBJ2-5	many	CASSPFSETQYF	TGTGCCAGCTCACCCTTCTCTGAGACCCAGTACTTC
NA	TRBV10-3	TRBJ1-1	many	CAISESGGLNTEAFF	TGTGCCATCAGTGAGTCGGGAGGACTGAACACTGAAGCTTTCTTT
NA	TRBV11-2	TRBJ2-1	many	CASSYSGNPLGNEQFF	TGTGCCAGCAGCTACTCCGGGAACCCCCTAGGGAATGAGCAGTTCTTC
NA	TRBV29-1	TRBJ1-2	NA	CSVDGAGGYTF	TGCAGCGTTGATGGCGCCGGGGGCTACACCTTC
NA	TRBV12-3/TRBV12-4	TRBJ1-3	few	CASRPRDRDSGNTIYF	TGTGCCAGCAGGCCACGCGACCGAGACTCTGGAAACACCATATATTTT
NA	TRBV5-6	TRBJ2-1	few	CASSSREALANDEQFF	TGTGCCAGCAGCTCTCGGGAAGCGCTAGCCAATGATGAGCAGTTCTTC
TRBD1	TRBV7-9	TRBJ1-3	NA	CASSSQGAANGIYF	TGTGCCAGCAGCTCGCAGGGGGCTGCAAACGGCATATATTTT
NA	TRBV11-2	TRBJ2-5	many	CASSSDSGWHATQYF	TGTGCCAGCAGCTCCGATTCAGGGTGGCACGCGACCCAGTACTTC
NA	TRBV18	TRBJ1-5	many	CASSTDPGQPQHF	TGTGCCAGCTCAACAGACCCAGGGCAGCCCCAGCATTTT
NA	TRBV28	TRBJ1-1	many	CASSLPGLIMNTEAFF	TGTGCCAGCAGTTTGCCCGGACTGATCATGAACACTGAAGCTTTCTTT
NA	TRBV7-9	TRBJ2-1	NA	CASSLGGGGTSYNEQFF	TGTGCCAGCAGCTTAGGAGGCGGAGGGACGTCCTACAATGAGCAGTTCTTC
NA	TRBV19	TRBJ2-1	NA	CASSKIGSYNEQFF	TGTGCCAGTAGTAAAATCGGCTCCTACAATGAGCAGTTCTTC
TRBD1	TRBV12-3/TRBV12-4	TRBJ1-1	many	CASILTGGTEAFF	TGTGCCAGCATCTTGACAGGGGGCACTGAAGCTTTCTTT
NA	TRBV18	TRBJ1-6	many	CASSPVRDSPLHF	TGTGCCAGCTCCCCTGTCAGAGATTCACCCCTCCACTTT
NA	TRBV6-1	TRBJ1-2	NA	CASSSGEGGADYGYTF	TGTGCCAGCAGCTCGGGAGAGGGGGGGGCGGACTATGGCTACACCTTC
NA	TRBV20-1	TRBJ2-1	many	CSARERAGSSYNEQFF	TGCAGTGCTAGAGAAAGGGCAGGGAGCTCCTACAATGAGCAGTTCTTC
TRBD1	TRBV7-3	TRBJ2-3	NA	CASSQQGSTDTQYF	TGTGCCAGCAGTCAACAGGGGAGCACAGATACGCAGTATTTT
NA	TRBV7-9	TRBJ1-4	many	CASSLIGINEKLFF	TGTGCCAGCAGCTTAATCGGGATTAATGAAAAACTGTTTTTT
NA	TRBV7-9	TRBJ1-6	NA	CASSSSGGYNSPLHF	TGTGCCAGCAGCTCCTCCGGGGGCTATAATTCACCCCTCCACTTT
TRBD1	TRBV27	TRBJ1-2	few	CASSSGQGIYGYTF	TGTGCCAGCAGTTCGGGACAGGGGATCTATGGCTACACCTTC
TRBD1	TRBV10-3	TRBJ2-1	many	CAISERRQGENEQFF	TGTGCCATCAGTGAGAGGAGACAGGGGGAAAATGAGCAGTTCTTC
TRBD1	TRBV20-1	TRBJ2-3	many	CSANRGSDITDTQYF	TGCAGTGCTAACAGGGGTAGTGATATCACAGATACGCAGTATTTT
TRBD1	TRBV28	TRBJ2-1	many	CASRGTGGDNEQFF	TGTGCCAGCCGCGGGACAGGGGGAGACAATGAGCAGTTCTTC
NA	TRBV15	TRBJ1-5	few	CATSKVLGRSQPQHF	TGTGCCACCAGCAAAGTGCTGGGTCGTAGTCAGCCCCAGCATTTT
NA	TRBV28	TRBJ1-2	NA	CASRPASNYGYAF	TGTGCCAGCAGGCCAGCCTCTAACTATGGCTACGCCTTC
TRBD1	TRBV6-2/TRBV6-3	TRBJ1-2	few	CASSTDRGIDYGYTF	TGTGCCAGCAGCACGGACAGGGGGATTGACTATGGCTACACCTTC
NA	TRBV11-2	TRBJ1-6	few	CASSFQGPGSPLHF	TGTGCCAGCAGCTTTCAGGGGCCGGGTTCACCCCTCCACTTT